Shown below are 27 T cell receptor beta chains from a single sample sequenced in a study of PD-1 blockade in classical Hodgkin lymphoma. As for time point: cycle 4 day 1 (C4D1), after 6 weeks of nivolumab. Patients all relapsed after autologous stem cell transplantation, and there was variation in brentuximab vedotin exposure. With magnetic negative selection, CD4+ T cells were purified from PBMCs that had been thawed. The protocol was immunoSEQ multiplex PCR, while the TCRdb copy is restricted to in-frame clones and leaves out a portion. The table includes about 30,000 clones, 86% detected once. Here the sequenced sample was CD4+ T cells from blood, taken before the fourth cycle of nivolumab. The receptors here all came from a human donor with classical Hodgkin lymphoma.

J is TRBJ1-6 and V is TRBV10-3; TRBD1 might be the D (5 bases). V gave up 11 bases and J gave up 0 bases, with 14 bases separating them. CDR1 is ENHRY, CDR2 SYGVKD, per germline. The CDR3 totals 15 residues. The CDR3 spells CAVSLGGSYNSPLHF. The DNA of the CDR3 is TGTGCCGTCTCGTTGGGGGGCTCCTATAATTCACCCCTCCACTTT.

This chain joins TRBV7-2 and TRBJ1-5; D not resolved. Germline V gene data show CDR1 as SGHTA and CDR2 as FQGNSA. V was cut by 8 bases and J by 8 bases, with 16 bases left in between. The CDR3 totals 13 residues. The CDR3 DNA reads TGTGCCAGCCGCCGTGAGACGTCGGAGCCCCAGCATTTT. This sequence encodes CASRRETSEPQHF.

This rearrangement joins TRBV6-1 to TRBJ2-3; 14 bases match TRBD2. Germline lookup yields CDR1 MNHNS and CDR2 SASEGT. The CDR3 has 17 residues. The J segment lost 4 bases and the V segment lost 4 bases, leaving 7 bases of the junction unmatched. CDR3 bases: TGTGCCAGCAGTGGTCTTGGACTAGCGGGAGGAGCAGATACGCAGTATTTT. Translating it yields CASSGLGLAGGADTQYF.

This rearrangement joins TRBV28 to TRBJ1-6; no reliable D call. The CDR3 sequence is 14 residues long. V lost 6 bases and J 1 base, leaving 7 bases between the germline ends. Germline CDR1 is MDHEN and CDR2 is SYDVKM. This CDR3 is CASREGSYNSPLHF. The CDR3 bases are TGTGCCAGCAGGGAGGGTTCCTATAATTCACCCCTCCACTTT.

This chain joins TRBV19 and TRBJ1-5, with TRBD1 matching over 7 bases. Germline-derived CDR1 and CDR2 are LNHDA and SQIVND (reference sequence). Germline trimming cut 3 bases from V and 2 bases from J; bases unmatched to any gene: 4. The CDR3 sequence is 15 residues long. Written as DNA, the CDR3 is TGTGCCAGTAGTATTCTCGGACAGGGCAATCAGCCCCAGCATTTT. As protein: CASSILGQGNQPQHF.

The chain recombines TRBV10-2 with TRBJ1-1; D uncertain. Trimming took 3 bases from V and 9 from J, leaving 11 bases between them. The CDR3 length is 12 residues. The germline V gene encodes CDR1 WSHSY and CDR2 SAAADI. CDR3 DNA: TGCGCCAGCAGTGATACAAGCCCTAAAGCTTTCTTT. Its protein product is CASSDTSPKAFF.

This clone came up a few times. This chain connects TRBV14 to TRBJ2-7; maybe TRBD2 (5 bases). The CDR3 has 13 residues. Germline lookup yields CDR1 SGHDN and CDR2 FVKESK. Deletions cut 0 bases from V and 3 bases from J, with 6 bases between. CDR3 loop: CASSQEGLYEQYF. In DNA, the CDR3 is TGTGCCAGCAGCCAAGAAGGACTCTACGAGCAGTACTTC.

The CDR3 protein is CASSLTSGGGSDTQYF. The CDR3 bases are TGTGCCAGCAGCTTGACTAGCGGGGGAGGTTCTGATACGCAGTATTTT. The chain recombines TRBV7-9 with TRBJ2-3; 12 bases fit TRBD2. Looked up from germline, CDR1 is SEHNR and CDR2 is FQNEAQ (reference sequence). This CDR3 is built from 16 residues. Trimming took 3 bases from V and 6 from J; bases not matched to a gene: 7. Based on the CDR3 plus reference TRBV7-9 and TRBJ2-3, the full variable domain is DTGVSQNPRHKITKRGQNVTFRCDPISEHNRLYWYRQTLGQGPEFLTYFQNEAQLEKSRLLSDRFSAERPKGSFSTLEIQRTEQGDSAMYLCASSLTSGGGSDTQYFGPGTRLTVL.

The V call is TRBV5-4, the J call TRBJ2-3; D possibly matches TRBD1 or TRBD2 (5 bases each). Germline values: CDR1 SGHNT, CDR2 YYREEE (reference sequence). V was shortened by 5 bases and J by 1 base, with 14 bases between the two germline ends. The CDR3 consists of 15 residues. This chain's CDR3 is CASSHQGSGTDTQYF. The CDR3 DNA is TGTGCCAGCAGTCATCAGGGTAGCGGCACAGATACGCAGTATTTT.

The chain carries TRBV11-2 and TRBJ2-1; D is uncertain. Germline values: CDR1 SGHAT, CDR2 FQNNGV. With 5 bases removed from V and 8 bases from J, the gap between germline ends came to 16 bases. CDR3 length equals 14 residues. The CDR3 DNA reads TGTGCCAGCAGCCTAAGCTACAGTGCGGATGAGCAGTTCTTC. Translation gives CASSLSYSADEQFF.

This sequence joins TRBV19 and TRBJ2-1, with 11 bases that match TRBD2. J gave up 8 bases and V 3 bases, and 6 bases lay outside the gene matches. Germline V gives CDR1 LNHDA, CDR2 SQIVND (reference sequence). The CDR3 consists of 15 residues. The CDR3, as DNA: TGTGCCAGTAGTATCCCACTAGCGGGAGAGGATGAGCAGTTCTTC. This gives the protein CASSIPLAGEDEQFF.

The V and J genes are TRBV2 and TRBJ2-2, with no clear D. The CDR3 runs 13 residues. The germline V and J ends were trimmed by 4 bases and 2 bases, with 5 bases remaining between them. Germline assignment: CDR1 SNHLY and CDR2 FYNNEI. The CDR3: CASSGLNTGELFF. The CDR3 DNA reads TGTGCCAGCAGTGGCCTTAACACCGGGGAGCTGTTTTTT.

The CDR3, as DNA: TGCGCCAGCAGCTTAAGTACAGGGGGCGAGAAAGGAAAACTGTTTTTT. It translates to CASSLSTGGEKGKLFF. This sequence joins TRBV5-1 and TRBJ1-4, with 9 positions matching TRBD1. The CDR3 totals 16 residues. J was trimmed by 10 bases and V by 2 bases; bases with no gene match: 12. The germline CDR1 and CDR2 sequences are SGHRS and YFSETQ. Full variable domain (missing parts from reference TRBV5-1 and TRBJ1-4): KAGVTQTPRYLIKTRGQQVTLSCSPISGHRSVSWYQQTPGQGLQFLFEYFSETQRNKGNFPGRFSGRQFSNSRSEMNVSTLELGDSALYLCASSLSTGGEKGKLFFGSGTQLSVL.

The CDR3: CASTRDRGGTGELFF. DNA for the CDR3: TGTGCCAGCACCCGGGACAGGGGAGGCACCGGGGAGCTGTTTTTT. The V call is TRBV2, the J call TRBJ2-2; 10 bases are shared with TRBD1. Germline V lookup: CDR1 SNHLY, CDR2 FYNNEI. The CDR3 is made up of 15 amino acids. The V segment lost 7 bases and the J segment 4 bases; nucleotides outside the gene matches: 6.

J is TRBJ2-1 and V is TRBV11-1; TRBD2 matches 7 bases. The V and J ends lost 4 bases and 2 bases, in that order; junction bases with no gene match: 5. The germline V gene encodes CDR1 SGHAT and CDR2 FQDESV (reference sequence). This CDR3 has 15 amino acids. The CDR3 sequence is CASSSTSGTYNEQFF. CDR3 coding DNA: TGTGCCAGCAGCTCCACCAGCGGGACCTACAATGAGCAGTTCTTC.

The chain's CDR3 is CASSLPGAYQETQYF. In DNA form, the CDR3 reads TGTGCCAGCAGCTTGCCGGGTGCTTACCAAGAGACCCAGTACTTC. The chain uses TRBV5-4 and TRBJ2-5; D unclear. The CDR3 extends over 15 amino acids. Germline V lookup: CDR1 SGHNT, CDR2 YYREEE (reference sequence). V was clipped by 1 base and J by 0 bases, with 10 bases between them.

V usage is TRBV7-8 and J usage is TRBJ2-5, with D perhaps matching TRBD1 (5 bases). The CDR3 runs 14 residues. CDR1 is SGHVS, CDR2 FQNEAQ, per germline. Deletions cut 3 bases from V and 3 bases from J, with 11 bases between. The CDR3 region is CASSFLSGKETQYF. The CDR3 coding sequence is TGTGCCAGCAGCTTTTTGTCAGGGAAAGAGACCCAGTACTTC.

The genes are TRBV5-1 and TRBJ2-6; possibly TRBD1 for D (6 bases). This CDR3 comprises 16 residues. Trimming took 4 bases from V and 0 from J, leaving 11 bases between them. Germline V gives CDR1 SGHRS, CDR2 YFSETQ. This CDR3 reads CASSPRTASGANVLTF. CDR3 coding DNA: TGCGCCAGCAGCCCCAGGACAGCCTCTGGGGCCAACGTCCTGACTTTC.

This chain uses TRBV27 with TRBJ2-3; possibly TRBD1 for D (5 bases). In germline, CDR1 is MNHEY, CDR2 SMNVEV (reference sequence). The length of the CDR3 is 13 residues. V was trimmed by 3 bases and J by 8 bases, leaving 12 bases between them. The CDR3 region is CASSLVGAPTQYF. The CDR3 DNA reads TGTGCCAGCAGTTTGGTAGGGGCCCCTACGCAGTATTTT.

This clone occurred a few times. J is TRBJ1-6 and V is TRBV5-4; 9 nucleotides align to TRBD1. Trimming removed 4 bases from V and 9 bases from J; junction bases left unmatched: 8. Germline V gene data show CDR1 as SGHNT and CDR2 as YYREEE (reference sequence). This CDR3 has 15 amino acids. CDR3 bases: TGTGCCAGCAGCATACGGACAGGGGAGGTTTCACCCCTCCACTTT. Residues: CASSIRTGEVSPLHF.

CDR3: CASSLGTAVGTQYF. The CDR3 DNA is TGTGCCAGCAGCTTGGGGACCGCGGTCGGTACGCAGTATTTT. The chain links TRBV5-4 to TRBJ2-3; D not certain. V lost 0 bases and J 8 bases, leaving 13 bases between the germline ends. The germline CDR1 and CDR2 sequences are SGHNT and YYREEE (reference sequence). The CDR3 runs to 14 residues.

The chain employs TRBV28 and TRBJ2-7, with 9 nucleotides matching TRBD1. This CDR3 is built from 16 residues. In germline, CDR1 is MDHEN, CDR2 SYDVKM. V shed 0 bases and J 3 bases; nucleotides not matched to a gene: 6. The CDR3 loop is CASSLWERTGDYEQYF. DNA of the CDR3: TGTGCCAGCAGTTTATGGGAAAGGACAGGGGACTACGAGCAGTACTTC.

This chain uses TRBV10-3 with TRBJ2-3; no definite D call. The CDR3 is 16 residues long. The germline V gene has CDR1 ENHRY and CDR2 SYGVKD. Trimming left V 1 base short and J 0 bases short, with 11 bases between. The DNA of the CDR3 is TGTGCCATCAGTGAGTACAGCGTCTTAAGCACAGATACGCAGTATTTT. The encoded protein is CAISEYSVLSTDTQYF.

The J gene is TRBJ2-5, the V gene TRBV9, with D tentatively TRBD1 (6 bases). The CDR3 consists of 14 residues. Germline V gene data show CDR1 as SGDLS and CDR2 as YYNGEE. The ends were cut back, 4 bases at V and 1 base at J, with 11 bases in the middle. CDR3 protein: CASSHQDSQETQYF. CDR3 in DNA: TGTGCCAGCAGCCACCAGGACAGCCAAGAGACCCAGTACTTC.

The rearrangement links TRBV11-2 to TRBJ2-1, with D possibly being TRBD2 (7 bases). Per germline, CDR1 SGHAT and CDR2 FQNNGV. The germline V and J ends were trimmed by 5 bases and 6 bases, with 14 bases remaining between them. CDR3 length: 14 residues. The CDR3 coding sequence is TGTGCCAGCAGCGACTCCCGGGGGGCCAATGAGCAGTTCTTC. Translated: CASSDSRGANEQFF.

The V call is TRBV28, the J call TRBJ2-2; the D gene is possibly TRBD1 (5 bases). V dropped 1 base and J dropped 1 base, with 10 bases sitting between them. This CDR3 is built from 16 residues. Germline lookup yields CDR1 MDHEN and CDR2 SYDVKM. CDR3 residues: CASSLFPGLNTGELFF. CDR3 bases: TGTGCCAGCAGTTTATTTCCAGGGCTGAACACCGGGGAGCTGTTTTTT.

V and J are TRBV7-9 and TRBJ2-1, with TRBD2 matching over 8 bases. The J segment lost 5 bases and the V segment lost 6 bases, leaving 6 bases of the junction unmatched. The CDR3 totals 14 residues. Germline CDR1 is SEHNR and CDR2 is FQNEAQ (reference sequence). The CDR3 protein is CASRTSAGHNEQFF. CDR3 bases: TGTGCCAGCAGGACTAGCGCGGGGCACAATGAGCAGTTCTTC. The full variable domain, with the rest looked up from reference TRBV7-9 and TRBJ2-1, is DTGVSQNPRHKITKRGQNVTFRCDPISEHNRLYWYRQTLGQGPEFLTYFQNEAQLEKSRLLSDRFSAERPKGSFSTLEIQRTEQGDSAMYLCASRTSAGHNEQFFGPGTRLTVL.